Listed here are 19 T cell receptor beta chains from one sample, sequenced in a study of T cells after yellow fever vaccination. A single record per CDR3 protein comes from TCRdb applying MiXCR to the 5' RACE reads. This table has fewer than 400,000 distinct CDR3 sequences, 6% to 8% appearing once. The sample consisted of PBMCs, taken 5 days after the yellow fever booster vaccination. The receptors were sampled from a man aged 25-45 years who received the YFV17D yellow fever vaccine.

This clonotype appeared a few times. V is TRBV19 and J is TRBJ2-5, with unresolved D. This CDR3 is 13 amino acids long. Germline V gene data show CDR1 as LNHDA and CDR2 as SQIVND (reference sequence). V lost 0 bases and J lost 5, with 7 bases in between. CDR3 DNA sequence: TGTGCCAGTAGTATAGACGGTCGGGAGACCCAGTACTTC. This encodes CASSIDGRETQYF.

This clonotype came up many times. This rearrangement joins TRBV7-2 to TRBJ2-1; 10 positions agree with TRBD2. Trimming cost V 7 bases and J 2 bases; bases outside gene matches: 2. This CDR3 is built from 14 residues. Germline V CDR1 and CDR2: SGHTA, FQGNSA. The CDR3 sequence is CASKRGGTYNEQFF. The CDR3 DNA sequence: TGTGCCAGCAAGCGGGGGGGGACCTACAATGAGCAGTTCTTC.

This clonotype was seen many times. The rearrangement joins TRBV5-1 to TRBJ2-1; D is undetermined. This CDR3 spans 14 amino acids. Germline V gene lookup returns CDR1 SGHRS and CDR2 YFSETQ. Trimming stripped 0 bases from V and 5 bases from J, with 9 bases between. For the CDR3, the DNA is TGCGCCAGCAGCTTGGTTCTCACAGACAATGAGCAGTTCTTC. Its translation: CASSLVLTDNEQFF.

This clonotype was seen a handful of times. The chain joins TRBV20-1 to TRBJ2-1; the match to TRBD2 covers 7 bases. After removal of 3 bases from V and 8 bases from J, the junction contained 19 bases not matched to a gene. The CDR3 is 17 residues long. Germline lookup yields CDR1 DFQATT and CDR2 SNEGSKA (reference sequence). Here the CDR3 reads CSASKIPSRREKYEQFF. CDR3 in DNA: TGCAGTGCTAGCAAAATCCCAAGTCGGCGGGAGAAGTATGAGCAGTTCTTC.

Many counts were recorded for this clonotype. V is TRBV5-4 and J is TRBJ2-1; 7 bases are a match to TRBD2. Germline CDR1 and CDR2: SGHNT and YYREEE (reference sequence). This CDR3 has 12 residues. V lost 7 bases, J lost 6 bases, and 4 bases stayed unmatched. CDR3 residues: CASGREPNEQFF. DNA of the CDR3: TGTGCCAGCGGGCGGGAGCCCAATGAGCAGTTCTTC.

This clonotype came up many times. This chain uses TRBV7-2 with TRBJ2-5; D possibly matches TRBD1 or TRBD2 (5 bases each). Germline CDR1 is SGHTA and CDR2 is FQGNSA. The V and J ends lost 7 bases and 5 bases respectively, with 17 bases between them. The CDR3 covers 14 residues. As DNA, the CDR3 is TGTGCCAGCACCCTGATGGGGGTCCGGGAGACCCAGTACTTC. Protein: CASTLMGVRETQYF.

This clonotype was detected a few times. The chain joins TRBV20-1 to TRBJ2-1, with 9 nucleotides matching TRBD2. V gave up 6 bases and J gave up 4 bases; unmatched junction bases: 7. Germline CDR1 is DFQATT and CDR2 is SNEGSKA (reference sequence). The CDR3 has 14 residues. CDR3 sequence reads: CSAGVAGVYNEQFF. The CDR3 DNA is TGCAGTGCGGGAGTAGCGGGAGTATACAATGAGCAGTTCTTC.

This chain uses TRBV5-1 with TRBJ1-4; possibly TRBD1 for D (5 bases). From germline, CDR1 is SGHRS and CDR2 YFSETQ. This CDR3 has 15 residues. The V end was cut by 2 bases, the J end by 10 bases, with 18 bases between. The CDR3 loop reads CASSLFEGFEGKLFF. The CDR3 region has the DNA TGCGCCAGCAGCTTATTCGAGGGGTTTGAAGGAAAACTGTTTTTT.

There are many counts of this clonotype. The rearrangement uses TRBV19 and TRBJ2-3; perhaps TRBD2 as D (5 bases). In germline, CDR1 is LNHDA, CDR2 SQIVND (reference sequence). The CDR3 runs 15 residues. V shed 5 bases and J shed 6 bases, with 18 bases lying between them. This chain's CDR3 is CASSASVREGDTQYF. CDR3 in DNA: TGTGCCAGTAGTGCGTCCGTCCGGGAAGGGGATACGCAGTATTTT.

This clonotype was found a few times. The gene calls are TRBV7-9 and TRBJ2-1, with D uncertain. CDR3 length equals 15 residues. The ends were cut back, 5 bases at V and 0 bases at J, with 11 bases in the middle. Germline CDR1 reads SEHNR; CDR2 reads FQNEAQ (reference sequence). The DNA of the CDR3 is TGTGCCAGCAGCCCTCTGTACGTCTCCTACAATGAGCAGTTCTTC. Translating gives CASSPLYVSYNEQFF.

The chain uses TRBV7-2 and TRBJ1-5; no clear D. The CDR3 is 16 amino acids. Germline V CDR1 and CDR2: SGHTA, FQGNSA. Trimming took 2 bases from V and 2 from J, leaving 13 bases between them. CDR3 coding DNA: TGTGCCAGCAGCTTAAACACCCCCTTGGGCAATCAGCCCCAGCATTTT. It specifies CASSLNTPLGNQPQHF. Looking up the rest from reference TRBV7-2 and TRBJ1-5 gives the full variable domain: GAGVSQSPSNKVTEKGKDVELRCDPISGHTALYWYRQSLGQGLEFLIYFQGNSAPDKSGLPSDRFSAERTGGSVSTLTIQRTQQEDSAVYLCASSLNTPLGNQPQHFGDGTRLSIL.

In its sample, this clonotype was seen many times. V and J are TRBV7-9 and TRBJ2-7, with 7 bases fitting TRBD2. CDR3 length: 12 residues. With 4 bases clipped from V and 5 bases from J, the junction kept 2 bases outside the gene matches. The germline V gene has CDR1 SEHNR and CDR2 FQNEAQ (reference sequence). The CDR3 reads CASSSGLNEQYF. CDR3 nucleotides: TGTGCCAGCAGCTCGGGACTAAACGAGCAGTACTTC.

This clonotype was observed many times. CDR3 region: CASSYDPLTGSHEQFF. In DNA, the CDR3 is TGTGCCAGCAGCTACGACCCTTTAACGGGATCCCATGAGCAGTTCTTC. The chain is built from TRBV28 and TRBJ2-1; D might be TRBD2 (5 bases). The germline V gene encodes CDR1 MDHEN and CDR2 SYDVKM. Deletions cut 6 bases from V and 8 bases from J, with 23 bases between. The CDR3 loop spans 16 amino acids.

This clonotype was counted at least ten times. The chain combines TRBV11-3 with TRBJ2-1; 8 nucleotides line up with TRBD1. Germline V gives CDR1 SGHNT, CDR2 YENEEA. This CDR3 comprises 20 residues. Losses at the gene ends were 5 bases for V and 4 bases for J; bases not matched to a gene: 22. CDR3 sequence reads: CASSVAQTAGTGGRYNEQFF. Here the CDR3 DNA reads TGTGCCAGCAGCGTGGCCCAAACAGCCGGGACAGGTGGGAGATACAATGAGCAGTTCTTC. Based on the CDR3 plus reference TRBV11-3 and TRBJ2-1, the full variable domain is EAGVVQSPRYKIIEKKQPVAFWCNPISGHNTLYWYLQNLGQGPELLIRYENEEAVDDSQLPKDRFSAERLKGVDSTLKIQPAELGDSAVYLCASSVAQTAGTGGRYNEQFFGPGTRLTVL.

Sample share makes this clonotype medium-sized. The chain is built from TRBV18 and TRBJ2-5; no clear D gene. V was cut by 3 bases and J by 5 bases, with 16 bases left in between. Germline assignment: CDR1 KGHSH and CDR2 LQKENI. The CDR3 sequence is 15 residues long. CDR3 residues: CASSPGFVVGETQYF. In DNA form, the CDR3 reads TGTGCCAGCTCACCTGGTTTTGTCGTGGGTGAGACCCAGTACTTC.

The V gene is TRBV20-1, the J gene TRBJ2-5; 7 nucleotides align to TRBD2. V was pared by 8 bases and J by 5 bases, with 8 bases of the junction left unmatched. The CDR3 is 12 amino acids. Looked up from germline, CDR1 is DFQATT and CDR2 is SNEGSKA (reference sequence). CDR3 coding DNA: TGCAGTCAACTGACTAGCTGGGAGACCCAGTACTTC. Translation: CSQLTSWETQYF.

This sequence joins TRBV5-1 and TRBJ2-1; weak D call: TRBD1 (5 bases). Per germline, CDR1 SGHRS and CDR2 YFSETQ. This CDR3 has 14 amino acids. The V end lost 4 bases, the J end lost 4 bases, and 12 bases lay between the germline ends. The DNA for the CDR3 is TGCGCCAGCAGCCAATACTCAGGGTACAATGAGCAGTTCTTC. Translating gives CASSQYSGYNEQFF.

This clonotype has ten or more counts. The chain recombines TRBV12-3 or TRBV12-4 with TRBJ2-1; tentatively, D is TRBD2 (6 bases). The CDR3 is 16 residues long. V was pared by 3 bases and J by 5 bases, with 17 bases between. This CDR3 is CASSFEAGRWDNEQFF. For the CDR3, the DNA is TGTGCCAGCAGTTTTGAGGCAGGGAGGTGGGACAATGAGCAGTTCTTC.

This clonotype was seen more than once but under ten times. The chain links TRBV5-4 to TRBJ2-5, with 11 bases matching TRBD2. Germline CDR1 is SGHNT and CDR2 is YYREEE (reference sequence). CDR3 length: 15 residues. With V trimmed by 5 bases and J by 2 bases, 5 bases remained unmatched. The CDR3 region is CASRLTSGTQETQYF. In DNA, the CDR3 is TGTGCCAGCAGATTGACTAGCGGGACGCAAGAGACCCAGTACTTC.